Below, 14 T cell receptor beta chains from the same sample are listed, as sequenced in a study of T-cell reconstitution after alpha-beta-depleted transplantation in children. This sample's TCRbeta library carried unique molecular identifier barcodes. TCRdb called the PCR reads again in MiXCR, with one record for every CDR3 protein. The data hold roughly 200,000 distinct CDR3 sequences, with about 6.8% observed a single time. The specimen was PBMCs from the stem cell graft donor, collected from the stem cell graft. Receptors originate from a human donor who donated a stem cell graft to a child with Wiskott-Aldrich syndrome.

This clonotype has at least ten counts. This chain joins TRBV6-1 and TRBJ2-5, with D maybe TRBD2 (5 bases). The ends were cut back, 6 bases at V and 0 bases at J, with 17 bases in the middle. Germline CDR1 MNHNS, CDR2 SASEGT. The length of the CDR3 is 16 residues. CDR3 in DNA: TGTGCCAGCAGCCCTGTAGGACTTTCCAACCAAGAGACCCAGTACTTC. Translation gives CASSPVGLSNQETQYF.

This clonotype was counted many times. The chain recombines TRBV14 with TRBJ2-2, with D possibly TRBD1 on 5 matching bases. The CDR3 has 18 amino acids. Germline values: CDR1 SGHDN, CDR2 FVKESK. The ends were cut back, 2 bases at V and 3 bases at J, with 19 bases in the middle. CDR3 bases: TGTGCCAGCAGCCAATCCCCCTGGCAGATCAGGGACACCGGGGAGCTGTTTTTT. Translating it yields CASSQSPWQIRDTGELFF.

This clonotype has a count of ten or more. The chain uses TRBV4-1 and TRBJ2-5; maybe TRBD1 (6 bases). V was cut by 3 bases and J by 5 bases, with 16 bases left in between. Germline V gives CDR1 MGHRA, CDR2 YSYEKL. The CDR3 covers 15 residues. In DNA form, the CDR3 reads TGCGCCAGCAGCCAGGGACGTAGCGACAGGGAGACCCAGTACTTC. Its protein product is CASSQGRSDRETQYF.

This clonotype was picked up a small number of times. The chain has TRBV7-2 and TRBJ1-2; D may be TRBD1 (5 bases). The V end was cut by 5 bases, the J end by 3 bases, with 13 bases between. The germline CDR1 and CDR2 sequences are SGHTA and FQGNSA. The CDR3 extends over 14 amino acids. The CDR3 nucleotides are TGTGCCAGCAGCGTATCCGGGACTGACTATGGCTACACCTTC. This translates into CASSVSGTDYGYTF.

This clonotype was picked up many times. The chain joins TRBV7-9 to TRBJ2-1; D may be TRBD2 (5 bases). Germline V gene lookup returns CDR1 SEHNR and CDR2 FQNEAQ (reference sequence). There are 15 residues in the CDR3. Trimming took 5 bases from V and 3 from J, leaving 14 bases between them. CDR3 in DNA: TGTGCCAGCAGCCCCTTCAGCGGCCTCTACAATGAGCAGTTCTTC. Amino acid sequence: CASSPFSGLYNEQFF. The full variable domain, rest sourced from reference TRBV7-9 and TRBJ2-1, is DTGVSQNPRHKITKRGQNVTFRCDPISEHNRLYWYRQTLGQGPEFLTYFQNEAQLEKSRLLSDRFSAERPKGSFSTLEIQRTEQGDSAMYLCASSPFSGLYNEQFFGPGTRLTVL.

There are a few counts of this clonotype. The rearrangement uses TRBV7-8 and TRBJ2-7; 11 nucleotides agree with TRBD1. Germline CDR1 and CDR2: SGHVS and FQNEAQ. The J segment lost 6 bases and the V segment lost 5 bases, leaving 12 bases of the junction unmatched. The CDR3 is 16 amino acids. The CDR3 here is CASSTAGGTGGFEQYF. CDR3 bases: TGTGCCAGCAGCACCGCGGGGGGGACAGGGGGATTCGAGCAGTACTTC.

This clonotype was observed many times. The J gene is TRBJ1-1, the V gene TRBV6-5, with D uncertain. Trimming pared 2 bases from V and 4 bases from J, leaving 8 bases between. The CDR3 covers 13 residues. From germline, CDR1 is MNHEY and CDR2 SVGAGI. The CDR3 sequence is CASSYRAGTEAFF. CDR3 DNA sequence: TGTGCCAGCAGTTACAGGGCAGGCACTGAAGCTTTCTTT.

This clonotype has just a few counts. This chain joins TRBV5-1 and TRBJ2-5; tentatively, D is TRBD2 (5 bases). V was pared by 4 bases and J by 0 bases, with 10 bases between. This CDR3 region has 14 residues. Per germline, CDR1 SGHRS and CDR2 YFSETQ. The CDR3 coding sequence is TGCGCCAGCAGCAGAGGACTGAACCAAGAGACCCAGTACTTC. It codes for CASSRGLNQETQYF.

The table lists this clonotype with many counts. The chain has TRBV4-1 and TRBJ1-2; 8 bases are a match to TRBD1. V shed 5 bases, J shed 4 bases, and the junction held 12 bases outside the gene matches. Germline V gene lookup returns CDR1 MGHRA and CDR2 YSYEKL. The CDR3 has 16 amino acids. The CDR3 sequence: CASSGDAGGSTYGYTF. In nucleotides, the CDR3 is TGCGCCAGCAGCGGAGATGCAGGGGGCAGCACCTATGGCTACACCTTC.

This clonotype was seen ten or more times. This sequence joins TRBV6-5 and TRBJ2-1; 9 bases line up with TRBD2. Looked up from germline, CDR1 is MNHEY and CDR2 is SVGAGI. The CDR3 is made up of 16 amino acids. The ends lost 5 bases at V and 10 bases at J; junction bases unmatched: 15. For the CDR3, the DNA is TGTGCCAGCAGTACAAGTAGCGGGAGAGGAGCTAGGGAGCAGTTCTTC. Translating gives CASSTSSGRGAREQFF.

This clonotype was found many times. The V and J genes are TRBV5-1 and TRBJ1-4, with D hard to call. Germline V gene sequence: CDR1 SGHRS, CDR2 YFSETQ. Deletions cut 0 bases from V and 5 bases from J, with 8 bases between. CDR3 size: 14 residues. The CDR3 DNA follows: TGCGCCAGCAGCTTGGAAACAGTCAATGAAAAACTGTTTTTT. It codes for CASSLETVNEKLFF.

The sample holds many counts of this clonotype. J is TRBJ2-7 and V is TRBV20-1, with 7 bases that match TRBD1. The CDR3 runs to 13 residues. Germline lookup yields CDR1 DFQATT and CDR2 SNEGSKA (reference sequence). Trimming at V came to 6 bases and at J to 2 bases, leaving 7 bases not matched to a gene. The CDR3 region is CSATGTVTYEQYF. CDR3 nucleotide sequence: TGCAGTGCGACCGGGACAGTCACCTACGAGCAGTACTTC.

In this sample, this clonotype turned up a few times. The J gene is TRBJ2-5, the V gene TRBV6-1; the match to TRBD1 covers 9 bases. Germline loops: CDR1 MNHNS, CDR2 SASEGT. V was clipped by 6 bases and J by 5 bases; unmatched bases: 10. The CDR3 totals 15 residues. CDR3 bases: TGTGCCAGCAGACTTAGGACAGGGGTTATCGAGACCCAGTACTTC. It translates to CASRLRTGVIETQYF.

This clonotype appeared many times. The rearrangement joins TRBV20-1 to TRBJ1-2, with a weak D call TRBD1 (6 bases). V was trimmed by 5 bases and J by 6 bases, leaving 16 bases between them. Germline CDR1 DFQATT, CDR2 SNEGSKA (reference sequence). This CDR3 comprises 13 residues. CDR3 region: CSASQTGEDGYTF. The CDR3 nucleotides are TGCAGTGCTTCTCAGACAGGAGAGGATGGCTACACCTTC.